This TCR beta chain appears in the sequencing data of a study of post-analysis software for immune sequencing data. Study-level findings and limits: When the samples were clustered directly with F measure, those that had been prepared in the same batch showed strong co-clustering. TRBV5-6, TRBV5-1 and TRBV20-1 were among roughly five TRBV segments more frequent in patients than controls.

This clonotype was seen a few times. The target antigen is unknown. Prepared TCR beta cDNA libraries contained unique molecular identifiers. TCRdb re-derived calls from the PCR reads in MiXCR, one entry per CDR3 protein. This repertoire shows around 180,000 distinct CDR3 sequences, approximately 31% found once; its top ten account for about 1.6%. The germline V gene has CDR1 MNHEY and CDR2 SMNVEV (reference sequence). This CDR3 has 14 residues. V lost 0 bases and J lost 6, with 12 bases in between. This clonotype was obtained from a girl under 18 with multiple sclerosis. The specimen sequenced was blood. The rearrangement uses TRBV27 and TRBJ2-7; D uncertain. The CDR3 is CASSLSSNAPEQYF. The DNA of the CDR3 is TGTGCCAGCAGTTTATCGTCTAATGCACCCGAGCAGTACTTC.